Each of the 18 T cell receptor beta chains below was sequenced from the same sample in a study of cytomegalovirus exposure and HLA in healthy donors. The PCR made use of 60 Vbeta and 13 Jbeta primers. Here immunoSEQ multiplex PCR was the method, and the copy in TCRdb shows in-frame clones only, minus some. The profile shows tens of thousands of clones, about 77% of them singletons. Material: PBMCs. These receptors all come from a male donor in good health and CMV-seropositive.

Details on this clone: The junction and the germline gene differ at one end; a read error may be behind it. The CDR3 DNA reads TGTGCCAGCAGTTACTCTTTTGAAACGGTGGTCCCTTTT. Amino acids: CASSYSFETVVPF. The V gene is TRBV6-6, the J gene TRBJ2-3, with D unclear. The CDR3 length is 13 residues. The germline CDR1 and CDR2 sequences are MNHNY and SVGAGI (reference sequence).

This clone was seen more than once but under ten times. V gene TRBV2 combines with J gene TRBJ2-3; 10 nucleotides agree with TRBD2. With V trimmed by 8 bases and J by 6 bases, 5 bases remained unmatched. The V gene's germline CDR1 is SNHLY and CDR2 FYNNEI. The CDR3 is made up of 13 amino acids. The CDR3 region has the DNA TGTGCCAGCGTAGCGGGGGGTTTTGATACGCAGTATTTT. Encoded protein: CASVAGGFDTQYF.

The V and J genes are TRBV5-1 and TRBJ2-7, with a weak D call TRBD2 (5 bases). CDR1 is SGHRS and CDR2 is YFSETQ in the germline V gene. Trimming stripped 3 bases from V and 6 bases from J, with 16 bases between. There are 14 residues in the CDR3. In nucleotides, the CDR3 is TGCGCCAGCAGCTCGGATATGGGCGGGTCCGAGCAGTACTTC. Its protein product is CASSSDMGGSEQYF.

The CDR3 DNA reads as TGTGCCAGCAGTTACCGGACTAGCGGGACTTACGAGCAGTACTTC. It yields the protein CASSYRTSGTYEQYF. The J gene is TRBJ2-7, the V gene TRBV27, with 12 bases identical to TRBD2. The V segment lost 4 bases and the J segment 4 bases; nucleotides outside the gene matches: 5. The germline gives CDR1 MNHEY, CDR2 SMNVEV (reference sequence). CDR3 length equals 15 residues.

The V gene is TRBV6-1, the J gene TRBJ2-7, with unresolved D. The V gene lost 6 bases and the J gene lost 5 bases, with 11 bases spanning the gap. The CDR3 has 12 amino acids. Germline CDR1 MNHNS, CDR2 SASEGT. The CDR3 coding sequence is TGTGCCAGCAGAGACTTAAGCAACGAGCAGTACTTC. Translation gives CASRDLSNEQYF.

The CDR3 nucleotides are TGTGCCAGCACTTTTACTCCCCCGCCGTTAAGTGAGCAGTTCTTC. Its translation: CASTFTPPPLSEQFF. The chain carries TRBV6-5 and TRBJ2-1, with D uncertain. With 7 bases removed from V and 9 bases from J, the gap between germline ends came to 22 bases. The germline CDR1 and CDR2 sequences are MNHEY and SVGAGI. This CDR3 spans 15 amino acids.

The CDR3: CASSSYGFAAFF. The CDR3 nucleotides read TGTGCCAGCAGTTCTTACGGGTTCGCAGCTTTCTTT. This sequence joins TRBV28 and TRBJ1-1, with D hard to call. Germline-derived CDR1 and CDR2 are MDHEN and SYDVKM. V was shortened by 4 bases and J by 10 bases, with 13 bases between the two germline ends. CDR3 length equals 12 residues.

The chain links TRBV29-1 to TRBJ2-3; 10 positions match TRBD2. The ends lost 5 bases at V and 0 bases at J; junction bases unmatched: 2. Germline V gene sequence: CDR1 SQVTM, CDR2 ANQGSEA. CDR3 length: 14 residues. DNA of the CDR3: TGCAGCGTTCGGACTAGCGGTAGCACAGATACGCAGTATTTT. This codes for CSVRTSGSTDTQYF.

The chain links TRBV5-6 to TRBJ2-3; a possible D gene is TRBD2 (5 bases). The V gene's germline CDR1 is SGHDT and CDR2 YYEEEE. The CDR3 extends over 15 amino acids. With 3 bases removed from V and 6 bases from J, the gap between germline ends came to 17 bases. As DNA, the CDR3 is TGTGCCAGCAGCTCCCCGGAGGCGCCTCTGGATACGCAGTATTTT. It translates to CASSSPEAPLDTQYF.

The DNA for the CDR3 is TGTGCCAGCAGCTCCACTTGGACCCAGTACTTC. It yields the protein CASSSTWTQYF. The chain recombines TRBV7-9 with TRBJ2-5; D ambiguous. Germline CDR1 reads SEHNR; CDR2 reads FQNEAQ (reference sequence). This CDR3 is 11 amino acids long. V was trimmed by 4 bases and J by 7 bases, leaving 7 bases between them.

This clone turned up a few times. The chain carries TRBV4-2 and TRBJ2-4, with 13 bases lining up with TRBD2. V lost 2 bases to trimming and J lost 3 bases; unmatched junction nucleotides: 7. Per germline, CDR1 LGHNA and CDR2 YNFKEQ. The CDR3 is 18 amino acids. The chain's CDR3 is CASSQNRGLAGIKNIQYF. The CDR3 nucleotides are TGTGCCAGCAGCCAAAACAGGGGACTAGCGGGAATCAAAAACATTCAGTACTTC.

J is TRBJ2-3 and V is TRBV9; 8 positions agree with TRBD2. This CDR3 is 16 amino acids long. In germline, CDR1 is SGDLS, CDR2 YYNGEE. V shed 4 bases, J shed 2 bases, and the junction held 9 bases outside the gene matches. CDR3 DNA sequence: TGTGCCAGCAGCCCACGACTAGCGACTACCACAGATACGCAGTATTTT. Translating it yields CASSPRLATTTDTQYF.

The chain has TRBV18 and TRBJ2-2; D uncertain. Trimming shortened V by 6 bases and J by 6 bases, and 14 bases separated the two germline ends. In germline, CDR1 is KGHSH, CDR2 LQKENI. The CDR3 runs to 14 residues. The CDR3 DNA is TGTGCCAGCTCGGAGACCCATCTCGCCGGGGAGCTGTTTTTT. Residues: CASSETHLAGELFF.

The rearrangement joins TRBV11-2 to TRBJ2-7; TRBD1 is a possible D gene (5 bases). V lost 2 bases, J lost 2 bases, and 10 bases lay in between. CDR1 and CDR2 from the germline V gene are SGHAT and FQNNGV. CDR3 length: 14 amino acids. The CDR3 bases are TGTGCCAGCAGCTTAAGGGGCGGAGCCTACGAGCAGTACTTC. Its translation is CASSLRGGAYEQYF. The full variable domain, completed using reference TRBV11-2 and TRBJ2-7, is EAGVAQSPRYKIIEKRQSVAFWCNPISGHATLYWYQQILGQGPKLLIQFQNNGVVDDSQLPKDRFSAERLKGVDSTLKIQPAKLEDSAVYLCASSLRGGAYEQYFGPGTRLTVT.

The rearrangement joins TRBV5-1 to TRBJ2-7; 9 bases align to TRBD1. V gave up 0 bases and J gave up 4 bases; unmatched junction bases: 5. Germline V CDR1 and CDR2: SGHRS, YFSETQ. This CDR3 comprises 15 residues. In DNA, the CDR3 is TGCGCCAGCAGCTTGGCCGGGACAGGGCAATACGAGCAGTACTTC. It encodes CASSLAGTGQYEQYF. The full variable domain, with the rest looked up from reference TRBV5-1 and TRBJ2-7, is KAGVTQTPRYLIKTRGQQVTLSCSPISGHRSVSWYQQTPGQGLQFLFEYFSETQRNKGNFPGRFSGRQFSNSRSEMNVSTLELGDSALYLCASSLAGTGQYEQYFGPGTRLTVT.

The CDR3 here is CASSLAFGLGGLAEAFF. In DNA form, the CDR3 reads TGCGCCAGCAGCTTGGCCTTTGGGTTAGGGGGTTTGGCTGAAGCTTTCTTT. The chain joins TRBV5-1 to TRBJ1-1; tentatively, D is TRBD1 (6 bases). The germline V gene encodes CDR1 SGHRS and CDR2 YFSETQ. The CDR3 runs 17 residues. The ends were cut back, 0 bases at V and 6 bases at J, with 21 bases in the middle.

In its sample, this clone was seen a few times. This rearrangement joins TRBV6-6 to TRBJ2-7; no firm D call. Germline CDR1 MNHNY, CDR2 SVGAGI (reference sequence). Trimming cost V 4 bases and J 0 bases, with 7 bases left between them. The CDR3 runs 13 residues. The CDR3 nucleotides read TGTGCCAGCAGTTTGTATAACTCCTACGAGCAGTACTTC. Protein: CASSLYNSYEQYF.

The chain carries TRBV27 and TRBJ1-1; D gene uncertain. The CDR3 is made up of 15 amino acids. Germline lookup yields CDR1 MNHEY and CDR2 SMNVEV (reference sequence). Trimming shortened V by 3 bases and J by 0 bases, and 11 bases separated the two germline ends. The CDR3 DNA sequence: TGTGCCAGCAGTTTCAGAGACTTAGTGAACACTGAAGCTTTCTTT. Protein product: CASSFRDLVNTEAFF.